This TCR beta chain was obtained from a study of shared clonotypes between healthy human individuals. Across the whole study: Used for every donor were three CD4 naive, three CD4 memory, two CD8 naive and one CD8 memory plate.

Clones were read by immunoSEQ multiplex PCR, and TCRdb kept only the in-frame ones, dropping some. The table records 2 million to 2.5 million clones, approximately 93% of them present only once. Adults of Caucasian background living in Nashville, Tennessee made up all donors. The CDR3 extends over 14 amino acids. Trimming left V 7 bases short and J 2 bases short, with 15 bases between. The germline V gene has CDR1 SQVTM and CDR2 ANQGSEA. Sequenced sample: naive CD4+ T cells from PBMCs. Stated subset: CD45RA+ positively selected. The rearrangement uses TRBV29-1 and TRBJ2-1, with a weak D call TRBD2 (5 bases). This clonotype was obtained from a man aged 18 to 30 in good health. Some clones in this sample may be carry-over from other donors' samples. CDR3 DNA: TGCAGCGCAGAGATAGCGCAAACCTACAATGAGCAGTTCTTC. Protein sequence: CSAEIAQTYNEQFF.